The 29 T cell receptor beta chains presented below share a single source sample, sequenced in a study of cytomegalovirus exposure and HLA in healthy donors. The PCR made use of 60 Vbeta and 13 Jbeta primers. Some clones are missing from TCRdb's copy, which holds only in-frame ones; the method was immunoSEQ multiplex PCR. This sample yields around 100,000 clones, of which 75% to 85% are seen a single time; 2.5% to 3% belongs to the top ten. The sequenced sample consisted of PBMCs. The receptors come from a woman under 30 in good health and CMV-seropositive.

This clone was counted once. The chain recombines TRBV2 with TRBJ1-1, with D unresolved. Germline values: CDR1 SNHLY, CDR2 FYNNEI. The CDR3 totals 13 residues. V dropped 5 bases and J dropped 5 bases, with 12 bases sitting between them. The CDR3 nucleotides read TGTGCCAGCAGTAACGGAGTTAATACTGAAGCTTTCTTT. Protein product: CASSNGVNTEAFF.

The chain carries TRBV27 and TRBJ2-7; D is perhaps TRBD2 (6 bases). Trimming took off 2 bases at V and 2 bases at J, with 10 bases between the two ends. The CDR3 loop spans 14 amino acids. Germline CDR1 MNHEY, CDR2 SMNVEV (reference sequence). DNA of the CDR3: TGTGCCAGCAGTTTAGCGGGACCCCCCTACGAGCAGTACTTC. Translation: CASSLAGPPYEQYF.

The gene calls are TRBV10-3 and TRBJ2-7; the D gene is possibly TRBD1 (6 bases). Trimming took off 7 bases at V and 4 bases at J, with 11 bases between the two ends. The germline V gene has CDR1 ENHRY and CDR2 SYGVKD. This CDR3 contains 12 residues. The CDR3 nucleotides are TGTGCCATCACCCCGGACAGATACGAGCAGTACTTC. Translation gives CAITPDRYEQYF.

Comments on this clone: One end of the junction does not line up with germline, which may come from a read error. The chain couples TRBV7-9 to TRBJ2-1, with 7 bases identical to TRBD1. This CDR3 spans 15 amino acids. Germline assignment: CDR1 SEHNR and CDR2 FQNEAQ (reference sequence). In nucleotides, the CDR3 is TGTTCCAGCAGTCACAACGACAGGGTCGTCAATGAGCAGTTCTTC. It encodes CSSSHNDRVVNEQFF.

V usage is TRBV5-8 and J usage is TRBJ1-1; no clear D gene. CDR1 is SGHTS, CDR2 YDEGEE, per germline. This CDR3 is 13 amino acids long. The V gene lost 0 bases and the J gene lost 6 bases, with 9 bases spanning the gap. This CDR3 reads CASSLDLSAEAFF. The CDR3 DNA is TGTGCCAGCAGCTTGGACCTAAGCGCTGAAGCTTTCTTT.

The chain combines TRBV13 with TRBJ2-7, with D perhaps matching TRBD2 (5 bases). Deletions cut 5 bases from V and 3 bases from J, with 20 bases between. Germline V CDR1 and CDR2: PRHDT, FYEKMQ (reference sequence). CDR3 length: 16 amino acids. The CDR3 region is CASSPGWGSARYEQYF. For the CDR3, the DNA is TGTGCCAGCAGCCCGGGGTGGGGTAGCGCCCGCTACGAGCAGTACTTC.

The chain carries TRBV9 and TRBJ2-7; possibly TRBD2 for D (7 bases). Germline V gene lookup returns CDR1 SGDLS and CDR2 YYNGEE. V lost 3 bases and J 0 bases, leaving 10 bases between the germline ends. This CDR3 has 14 residues. As DNA, the CDR3 is TGTGCCAGCAGCGCCGGGGGGCGCTCCTACGAGCAGTACTTC. Translation gives CASSAGGRSYEQYF.

The V call is TRBV6-1, the J call TRBJ2-7; no reliable D call. The germline V and J ends were trimmed by 5 bases and 9 bases, with 11 bases remaining between them. Looked up from germline, CDR1 is MNHNS and CDR2 is SASEGT. The CDR3 loop spans 11 amino acids. The CDR3 region has the DNA TGTGCCAGCAGTTATCCGCCGGGGCAGTACTTC. Protein product: CASSYPPGQYF.

This clone was observed a few times. The chain combines TRBV7-2 with TRBJ1-5; D unclear. Germline V gene data show CDR1 as SGHTA and CDR2 as FQGNSA. The V end was cut by 6 bases, the J end by 4 bases, with 10 bases between. The CDR3 totals 13 residues. The CDR3 coding sequence is TGTGCCAGCAGTCTGTTCAGGAATCAGCCCCAGCATTTT. Protein product: CASSLFRNQPQHF.

The J gene is TRBJ1-2, the V gene TRBV9, with 11 bases aligning to TRBD1. Germline-derived CDR1 and CDR2 are SGDLS and YYNGEE. The J segment lost 7 bases and the V segment lost 3 bases, leaving 8 bases of the junction unmatched. This CDR3 is built from 15 residues. The CDR3 region is CASSADGQGAGGYTF. In nucleotides, the CDR3 is TGTGCCAGCAGCGCCGACGGACAGGGGGCTGGTGGCTACACCTTC.

V is TRBV13 and J is TRBJ2-3; D unclear. CDR3 length: 13 amino acids. V was shortened by 4 bases and J by 0 bases, with 5 bases between the two germline ends. Germline loops: CDR1 PRHDT, CDR2 FYEKMQ (reference sequence). CDR3 DNA: TGTGCCAGCAGCTCAACTAGCACAGATACGCAGTATTTT. This translates into CASSSTSTDTQYF.

J is TRBJ1-2 and V is TRBV27, with D uncertain. Germline CDR1 and CDR2: MNHEY and SMNVEV (reference sequence). The CDR3 extends over 16 amino acids. Trimming left V 4 bases short and J 1 base short, with 16 bases between. CDR3 residues: CASSSFNKRRNYGYTF. The CDR3 DNA follows: TGTGCCAGCAGTTCTTTCAACAAACGTCGTAACTATGGCTACACCTTC.

This sequence joins TRBV13 and TRBJ1-2; 7 nucleotides line up with TRBD1. The CDR3 loop spans 15 amino acids. CDR1 is PRHDT, CDR2 FYEKMQ, per germline (reference sequence). V was pared by 3 bases and J by 1 base, with 5 bases of the junction left unmatched. The CDR3 region is CASSFPGQHNYGYTF. In DNA form, the CDR3 reads TGTGCCAGCAGCTTCCCGGGACAGCATAACTATGGCTACACCTTC. The whole variable domain, remainder taken from reference TRBV13 and TRBJ1-2, is AAGVIQSPRHLIKEKRETATLKCYPIPRHDTVYWYQQGPGQDPQFLISFYEKMQSDKGSIPDRFSAQQFSDYHSELNMSSLELGDSALYFCASSFPGQHNYGYTFGSGTRLTVV.

The chain joins TRBV11-2 to TRBJ2-5, with D uncertain. Trimming removed 1 base from V and 6 bases from J, with 3 bases in between. Germline loops: CDR1 SGHAT, CDR2 FQNNGV. CDR3 size: 11 residues. The CDR3 coding sequence is TGTGCCAGCAGCTTAGGGCAGACCCAGTACTTC. Translated, it gives CASSLGQTQYF.

This chain connects TRBV11-2 to TRBJ2-7, with D maybe TRBD2 (6 bases). CDR1 is SGHAT, CDR2 FQNNGV, per germline. V lost 0 bases, J lost 5 bases, and 14 bases lay in between. The CDR3 loop spans 15 amino acids. For the CDR3, the DNA is TGTGCCAGCAGCTTAGAGTACGGGAGTGGTCACGAGCAGTACTTC. It encodes CASSLEYGSGHEQYF.

The J gene is TRBJ2-1, the V gene TRBV9; 10 bases align to TRBD1. Per the germline V gene, CDR1 is SGDLS and CDR2 is YYNGEE. Germline trimming cut 5 bases from V and 7 bases from J; bases unmatched to any gene: 6. The CDR3 totals 14 residues. CDR3 protein: CASSDRGRLNEQFF. In nucleotides, the CDR3 is TGTGCCAGCAGTGACAGGGGGCGTTTGAATGAGCAGTTCTTC.

The gene calls are TRBV19 and TRBJ1-6; 12 bases line up with TRBD1. This CDR3 contains 16 residues. Trimming cost V 6 bases and J 7 bases; bases outside gene matches: 7. Germline CDR1 LNHDA, CDR2 SQIVND (reference sequence). The CDR3 loop reads CASRPGTGGENSPLHF. In DNA, the CDR3 is TGTGCCAGTAGACCCGGGACAGGGGGCGAGAATTCACCCCTCCACTTT.

Points on this clone: The junction departs from germline at one end; a sequencing error may be responsible. The V and J genes are TRBV7-6 and TRBJ2-1; TRBD2 agrees at 9 bases. CDR1 is SGHVS, CDR2 FNYEAQ, per germline. The CDR3 has 17 residues. CDR3 in amino acids: CVSSLTSGYEPYNEQFF. DNA of the CDR3: TGTGTCAGCAGCTTGACTAGCGGCTATGAGCCCTACAATGAGCAGTTCTTC.

The rearrangement links TRBV28 to TRBJ1-2; 11 bases align to TRBD1. The CDR3 extends over 13 amino acids. CDR1 and CDR2 (germline): MDHEN, SYDVKM. V lost 6 bases to trimming and J lost 10 bases; unmatched junction nucleotides: 7. The CDR3 nucleotides read TGTGCCAGCAGGGGACCGGGACAGGGGGACTACACCTTC. This encodes CASRGPGQGDYTF.

The V gene is TRBV29-1, the J gene TRBJ1-2, with 11 bases matching TRBD1. Germline-derived CDR1 and CDR2 are SQVTM and ANQGSEA. The J segment lost 7 bases and the V segment lost 0 bases, leaving 10 bases of the junction unmatched. The CDR3 covers 16 residues. The CDR3 nucleotides are TGCAGCGTTGAAGAGGCCGTCGGACAGGGGGCGGGTGGCTACACCTTC. Its translation is CSVEEAVGQGAGGYTF.

This clone was seen a handful of times. The chain couples TRBV7-2 to TRBJ1-5, with D tentatively TRBD1 (5 bases). CDR3 length equals 16 residues. The germline V gene encodes CDR1 SGHTA and CDR2 FQGNSA. V lost 1 base and J 6 bases, leaving 16 bases between the germline ends. This chain's CDR3 is CASSLGGGQGPQPQHF. The CDR3 DNA reads TGTGCCAGCAGCTTAGGGGGTGGGCAGGGCCCTCAGCCCCAGCATTTT. The whole variable domain, remainder taken from reference TRBV7-2 and TRBJ1-5, is GAGVSQSPSNKVTEKGKDVELRCDPISGHTALYWYRQSLGQGLEFLIYFQGNSAPDKSGLPSDRFSAERTGGSVSTLTIQRTQQEDSAVYLCASSLGGGQGPQPQHFGDGTRLSIL.

This sequence joins TRBV19 and TRBJ1-4; 7 nucleotides match TRBD1. Germline CDR1 reads LNHDA; CDR2 reads SQIVND (reference sequence). The CDR3 sequence is 15 residues long. Germline trimming cut 3 bases from V and 4 bases from J; bases unmatched to any gene: 5. The CDR3 protein is CASSIRGWDNEKLFF. The CDR3 DNA follows: TGTGCCAGTAGTATCAGGGGGTGGGATAATGAAAAACTGTTTTTT.

This chain connects TRBV28 to TRBJ2-7; 9 nucleotides line up with TRBD2. The CDR3 is 17 residues long. J lost 2 bases, V lost 3 bases, and 11 bases had no gene match. Germline lookup yields CDR1 MDHEN and CDR2 SYDVKM. CDR3 protein: CASSFMVSAGGPYEQYF. For the CDR3, the DNA is TGTGCCAGCAGTTTTATGGTCTCGGCGGGAGGGCCCTACGAGCAGTACTTC.

This clone has just a few counts. The rearrangement joins TRBV9 to TRBJ2-6; 9 bases fit TRBD1. Looked up from germline, CDR1 is SGDLS and CDR2 is YYNGEE. This CDR3 contains 18 residues. Trimming took 4 bases from V and 2 from J; bases not matched to a gene: 10. CDR3 sequence: CASSRTGGATPGANVLTF. CDR3 DNA sequence: TGTGCCAGCAGCCGTACAGGGGGCGCGACGCCTGGGGCCAACGTCCTGACTTTC. The entire variable domain, with the rest obtained from reference TRBV9 and TRBJ2-6, is as follows: DSGVTQTPKHLITATGQRVTLRCSPRSGDLSVYWYQQSLDQGLQFLIQYYNGEERAKGNILERFSAQQFPDLHSELNLSSLELGDSALYFCASSRTGGATPGANVLTFGAGSRLTVL.

The chain uses TRBV6-1 and TRBJ1-2; TRBD1 matches 10 bases. The CDR3 sequence is 15 residues long. Germline CDR1 reads MNHNS; CDR2 reads SASEGT. J gave up 4 bases and V 6 bases, and 8 bases lay outside the gene matches. The DNA for the CDR3 is TGTGCCAGCAGCGAGGACAGGGGGTTGGGCTATGGCTACACCTTC. Its translation is CASSEDRGLGYGYTF.

With respect to this clone: Other DNA sequences within the sample encode an identical CDR3. The V and J genes are TRBV30 and TRBJ1-2, with 7 bases identical to TRBD1. V shed 1 base, J shed 5 bases, and the junction held 1 base outside the gene matches. Germline assignment: CDR1 GTSNPN and CDR2 SVGIG (reference sequence). There are 12 residues in the CDR3. The CDR3 DNA sequence: TGTGCCTGGAGTGCACAGGGGTATGGCTACACCTTC. Protein product: CAWSAQGYGYTF.

V and J are TRBV18 and TRBJ1-5; tentative D call: TRBD1 (5 bases). The CDR3 extends over 15 amino acids. The ends were cut back, 6 bases at V and 0 bases at J, with 12 bases in the middle. Germline values: CDR1 KGHSH, CDR2 LQKENI. For the CDR3, the DNA is TGTGCCAGCTCCCGAGACAGCGATAGCAATCAGCCCCAGCATTTT. This translates into CASSRDSDSNQPQHF. The full variable domain, in which reference TRBV18 and TRBJ1-5 provide the parts outside the CDR3, is NAGVMQNPRHLVRRRGQEARLRCSPMKGHSHVYWYRQLPEEGLKFMVYLQKENIIDESGMPKERFSAEFPKEGPSILRIQQVVRGDSAAYFCASSRDSDSNQPQHFGDGTRLSIL.

The chain links TRBV5-1 to TRBJ2-1, with a weak D call TRBD2 (6 bases). The CDR3 is 15 residues long. V dropped 0 bases and J dropped 9 bases, with 16 bases sitting between them. CDR1 and CDR2 (germline): SGHRS, YFSETQ. The CDR3 loop is CASSLVGGIPGEQFF. In DNA, the CDR3 is TGCGCCAGCAGCTTGGTCGGCGGGATACCCGGTGAGCAGTTCTTC.

About this clone itself: Compared with germline, one end of the junction differs, possibly owing to a read error. The chain couples TRBV7-7 to TRBJ2-7; TRBD2 matches at 10 bases. This CDR3 region has 15 residues. The V gene's germline CDR1 is SSHAT and CDR2 FNYEAQ (reference sequence). CDR3 region: CASSLGLAGENEQYF. CDR3 DNA sequence: TGTGCTAGCAGCCTAGGCCTAGCGGGAGAAAACGAGCAGTACTTC.